This T cell receptor beta chain was captured by sequencing in a study of fetal regulatory T cell absence and autoimmunity. The CDR3 is made up of 14 amino acids. Trimming removed 4 bases from V and 4 bases from J; junction bases left unmatched: 2. Germline V lookup: CDR1 ENHRY, CDR2 SYGVKD. Details on this clone: Its antigen is currently unknown.

Study-wide results and caveats: The oligoclonal enrichment was interpreted as supporting antigen-driven pancreatic autoimmunity before birth in IPEX syndrome.

The method was immunoSEQ multiplex PCR; TCRdb's version includes in-frame clones alone and lacks a portion of them. This table holds about 95,000 clones, about two thirds found once. The chain employs TRBV10-3 and TRBJ2-2, with 8 bases identical to TRBD2. The source is a male donor with IPEX syndrome. The sequenced sample was pancreas tissue. DNA for the CDR3: TGTGCCATCAGTGGGGGACTAGGCACCGGGGAGCTGTTTTTT. As protein: CAISGGLGTGELFF.